This TCR beta chain was sequenced during a study of shared clonotypes between healthy human individuals (dated by TCRdb to the early 2020s). Notes on the research overall: The cohort comprised a couple of women and three men aged 18 to 49 years. For each donor, CD4 naive and CD4 memory were each run on three plates, CD8 naive on two plates, and CD8 memory on one plate. The study deeply sequenced blood TCR repertoires of about five healthy adults to estimate repertoire size and the extent of clonotype sharing between individuals. Different laboratories and diverse techniques were used to prepare libraries and sequence TCR repertoires, to increase sequencing depth and limit assay-specific biases. Leukapheresis yielded between about 0.94 and 8.9 billion PBMCs per donor. What the authors observed across the whole study: Pairwise subsampling indicated that sequencing depth was expected to affect the degree of clonotype sharing among donors. Even with the large sequencing depth, rarefaction of the sorted-subset datasets indicated that sequencing was incomplete. Naive subsets generally had larger estimated clonotype richness than memory subsets did. Sampling was restricted to blood, and TCR repertoires in tissue are likely to differ from TCR repertoires in blood. Sharing across a few donors was observed for approximately 4.6% of naive CD4, about 3.2% of naive CD8, 2% to 2.5% of memory CD4, and 0.4% of memory CD8 clonotypes. Because the study included only a small number of donors, the genetic and exposure-history diversity represented was limited. Compared with non-shared clonotypes, the clonotypes found in all four sorted-subset donors had higher generation probabilities.

Comments on this clone: Its antigen is not yet known. Base qualities are missing; no much larger clone stands one base away.

The donors were healthy, HIV-negative adults who had no recently reported acute infections or vaccinations. Every donor was a Caucasian adult living in Nashville, Tennessee, USA. Magnetic negative selection was used to enrich CD4+ T cells, after which naive cells were positively selected on CD45RA and the negative fraction became the memory subset. After blood collection by leukapheresis, PBMCs were isolated using Ficoll-Histopaque density gradient centrifugation and then cryopreserved in the vapor phase of liquid nitrogen. Analytical flow cytometry was used to check the purity and quantity of every magnetically sorted T cell population. Genomic DNA was isolated from every sorted fraction and measured by UV absorbance on a Nanodrop 2000c. Looking up the germline V gene yields CDR1 SGHVS and CDR2 FQNEAQ. V was cut back by 5 bases and J by 4 bases, leaving a gap of 14 bases between them. The CDR3 starts with the cysteine, ends with the phenylalanine, and has 14 residues. The read is trimmed to its CDR3 DNA, 42 bases read in frame from base 1.

TCR CDR3 regions were amplified from genomic DNA by multiplex PCR using the deep immunoSEQ assay. Extracted genomic DNA from each cell subset was distributed evenly across all wells of several immunoSEQ 96-well plates, and each plate was treated as a replicate. For sorted subsets, each replicate PCR was loaded with about 200 ng genomic DNA, equivalent to 30,000 or so T cell genomes. Purified libraries were quantified with a Qubit 3.0 fluorometer, sized on a Bioanalyzer 2100, and re-quantified with the KAPA Library Quantification kit. A separate single-read 150-cycle Illumina NextSeq 550 flow cell was used to sequence each immunoSEQ 96-well plate. The original methods were these. Because only junctional sequences without quality scores were contained in the immunoSEQ output, filtering matching that applied to full-length reads could not be performed. Sequences were annotated with PyIR, a Python wrapper for IgBLAST v1.9, using IMGT germline references to assign V/J genes and CDR3. Reads were removed for weak V/J assignments (E-value above 1e-6), missing CDR3, stop codons, out-of-frame junctions, or ambiguous translated residues. V3J clonotypes were defined as sequences sharing an identical inferred V gene, J gene, and CDR3 amino acid sequence. The percentage overlap between two repertoires was calculated by dividing the number of shared unique clonotypes by the size of the smaller repertoire. Repertoire richness was assessed with RTK rarefaction, the Chao1 estimator, and Recon v2.1 estimates of unobserved clonotypes. Generation probabilities for all TCRbeta clonotypes obtained by the gDNA method from a handful of donors were computed using OLGA. The immuneACCESS repertoire file appears here via TCRdb, limited to in-frame rearrangements. These files lack a portion of the clones; in checked studies, under half of the deficit traces to unresolved V genes, and the cause of the others is not known. D and trimming were read from the DNA, whereas the V and J calls and clone size are those reported in that table. Counted in this sample were millions of clones; 85% to 95% of them appeared once. The ten largest account for 0.1% to 0.15% of the sample.

The sequencing sample was made of naive CD4+ T cells sorted from blood. This sample's cell subset or site label indicates: CD45RA+ positively selected. This sequence originates from a young man in good health. Recombination linked TRBV7-8 to TRBJ1-2, with TRBD1 tentatively as D gene (6 bases match). For the CDR3, the sequence is CASSPGGAGYGYTF. The base sequence is TGTGCCAGCAGCCCCGGGGGCGCCGGCTATGGCTACACCTTC.